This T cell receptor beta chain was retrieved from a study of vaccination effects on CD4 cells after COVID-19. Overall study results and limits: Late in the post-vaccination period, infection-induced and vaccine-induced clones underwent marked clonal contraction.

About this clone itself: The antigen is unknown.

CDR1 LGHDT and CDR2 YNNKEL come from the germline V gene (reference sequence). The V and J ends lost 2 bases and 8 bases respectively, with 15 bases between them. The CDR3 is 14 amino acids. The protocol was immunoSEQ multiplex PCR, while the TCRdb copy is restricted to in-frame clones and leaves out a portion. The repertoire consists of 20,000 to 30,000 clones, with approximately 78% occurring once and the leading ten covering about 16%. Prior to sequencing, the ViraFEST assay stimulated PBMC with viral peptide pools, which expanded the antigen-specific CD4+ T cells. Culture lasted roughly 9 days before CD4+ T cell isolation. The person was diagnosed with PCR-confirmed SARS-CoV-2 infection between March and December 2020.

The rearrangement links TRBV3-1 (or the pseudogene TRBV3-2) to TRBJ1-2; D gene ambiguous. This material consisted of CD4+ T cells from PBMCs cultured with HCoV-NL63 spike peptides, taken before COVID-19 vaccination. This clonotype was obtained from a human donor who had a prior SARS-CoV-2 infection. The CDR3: CASSQNRGAGGYTF. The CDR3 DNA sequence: TGTGCCAGCAGCCAAAACAGAGGCGCGGGGGGCTACACCTTC.